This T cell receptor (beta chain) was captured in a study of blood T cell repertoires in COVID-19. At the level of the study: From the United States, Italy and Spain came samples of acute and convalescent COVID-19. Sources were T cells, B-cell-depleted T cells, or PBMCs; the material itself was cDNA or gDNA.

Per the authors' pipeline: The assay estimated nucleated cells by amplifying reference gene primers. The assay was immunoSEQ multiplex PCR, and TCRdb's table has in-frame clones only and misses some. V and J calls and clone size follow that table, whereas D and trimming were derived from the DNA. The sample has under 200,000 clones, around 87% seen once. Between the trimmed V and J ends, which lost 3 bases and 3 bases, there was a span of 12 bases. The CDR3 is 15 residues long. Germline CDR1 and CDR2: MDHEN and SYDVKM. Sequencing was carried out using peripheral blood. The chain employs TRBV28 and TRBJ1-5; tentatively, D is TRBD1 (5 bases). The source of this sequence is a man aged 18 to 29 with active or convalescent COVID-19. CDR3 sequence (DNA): TGTGCCAGCAGTTTCAGTGGGACTTCCAATCAGCCCCAGCATTTT. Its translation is CASSFSGTSNQPQHF.